The TCR beta chain described here comes from a study of beta chain features in type 1 diabetes. Findings of the study overall: A moderate, significant TCRB CDR3 shortening appeared in type 1 diabetes across four CD4+ subsets.

On this clone itself: Its antigen is currently unknown. One end of the junction fails to match germline, which may point to a read error.

Per germline, CDR1 LGHNA and CDR2 YNFKEQ. The CDR3 loop spans 13 amino acids. CD4+ naive, central memory, regulatory and stem cell-like memory subsets were isolated by sorting on CD45RO/CCR7/CD25/CD127/CD95/CD27. cDNA synthesis used the whole RNA isolate, giving expressed TCRB sequences. Some clones are missing from TCRdb's copy, which holds only in-frame ones; the method was immunoSEQ multiplex PCR. The repertoire holds about 150,000 clones, 10% seen once, with around 0.5% in the top ten. The sequence was collected from a young man with type 1 diabetes. The gene calls are TRBV4-2 and TRBJ1-4, with D maybe TRBD1 (6 bases). The sequenced sample consisted of central memory CD4+ T cells from blood. CDR3 DNA: TGTGCCAGCAGCCAAGGGGGTTTTGGACAGCTCTCCTTT. Translated, it gives CASSQGGFGQLSF.